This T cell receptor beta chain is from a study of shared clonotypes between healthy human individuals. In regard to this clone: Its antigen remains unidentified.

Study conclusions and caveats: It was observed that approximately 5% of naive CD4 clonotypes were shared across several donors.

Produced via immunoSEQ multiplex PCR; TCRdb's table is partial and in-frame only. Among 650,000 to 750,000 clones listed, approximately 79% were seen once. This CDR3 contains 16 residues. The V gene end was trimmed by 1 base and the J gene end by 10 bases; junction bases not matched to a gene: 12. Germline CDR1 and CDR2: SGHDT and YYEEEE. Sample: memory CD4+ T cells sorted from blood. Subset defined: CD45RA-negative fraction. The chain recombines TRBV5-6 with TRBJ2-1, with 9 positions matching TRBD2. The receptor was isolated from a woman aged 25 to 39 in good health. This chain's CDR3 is CASSLPPIAGEGEQFF. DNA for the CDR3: TGTGCCAGCAGCTTGCCGCCGATAGCGGGAGAAGGCGAGCAGTTCTTC. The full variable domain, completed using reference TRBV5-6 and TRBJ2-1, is DAGVTQSPTHLIKTRGQQVTLRCSPKSGHDTVSWYQQALGQGPQFIFQYYEEEERQRGNFPDRFSGHQFPNYSSELNVNALLLGDSALYLCASSLPPIAGEGEQFFGPGTRLTVL.